The text below deals with one T cell receptor beta chain. The data belong to a study of blood T cell repertoires in COVID-19. Methods used by the authors: Using reference gene primer amplification, nucleated cell counts were estimated. Only in-frame clones appear in the TCRdb table, and some are missing; sequencing was by immunoSEQ multiplex PCR. V, J and clone size reflect that table, while D and trimming were determined from the DNA. The sample lists over 15,000 clones, approximately 85% occurring once. This clonotype was obtained from a man older than 75 with active COVID-19. Sequencing was carried out using peripheral blood.

The CDR3 spells CAISEFRAGSYNEQFF. DNA for the CDR3: TGTGCCATCAGTGAGTTTAGAGCGGGATCGTACAATGAGCAGTTCTTC. The V and J genes are TRBV10-3 and TRBJ2-1, with TRBD2 matching over 7 bases. J gave up 4 bases and V 1 base, and 7 bases lay outside the gene matches. This CDR3 has 16 amino acids. Germline CDR1 and CDR2: ENHRY and SYGVKD.